This T cell receptor beta chain appears in the sequencing data of a study of cytomegalovirus exposure and HLA in healthy donors. Per the germline V gene, CDR1 is LNHDA and CDR2 is SQIVND (reference sequence). V lost 3 bases and J lost 0, with 12 bases in between. CDR3 length: 15 residues. As to this clone: The antigen is not known.

Amplification used 60 Vbeta primers and 13 Jbeta primers. Original processing methods: A later analysis counted approximately 88 million unique TCR beta chains, 10 million to 12 million shared. Assay used: immunoSEQ multiplex PCR; TCRdb lists only in-frame clones, some missing. Clone size and V and J calls were adopted from that table, with D and trimming inferred from the DNA. This sample contains about 120,000 clones. General observations from the study: Three of the chains that were CMV-associated were confirmed in vitro to be specific for CMV antigens.

The genes are TRBV19 and TRBJ2-7, with D uncertain. The sequencing sample was made of PBMCs. This TCR was recovered from a man aged 18 to 30 in good health and CMV-seronegative. CDR3: CASSISASFSYEQYF. Written as DNA, the CDR3 is TGTGCCAGTAGTATCTCAGCGTCCTTCTCCTACGAGCAGTACTTC.